Following are 32 T cell receptor beta chains from one sample sequenced in a study of cytomegalovirus exposure and HLA in healthy donors. PCR involved 60 Vbeta and 13 Jbeta primers. Some clones are missing from TCRdb's copy, which holds only in-frame ones; the method was immunoSEQ multiplex PCR. The sample holds around 200,000 clones; around 88% are singletons and the top ten take approximately 1%. Sequenced input: PBMCs. The receptors come from a young woman in good health and CMV-seronegative.

This chain joins TRBV27 and TRBJ2-5; TRBD1 matches at 10 bases. TRBJ2-7 matches the DNA end more closely, so the J call is doubtful. Germline CDR1 is MNHEY and CDR2 is SMNVEV (reference sequence). The CDR3 has 16 amino acids. Here the CDR3 DNA reads TGTGCCAGCAAGGCCGCCGGGACAGGGGAAAGGTACGAGCAGTACTTC. It translates to CASKAAGTGERYEQYF.

The chain joins TRBV19 to TRBJ1-6; the D gene is possibly TRBD1 (6 bases). Germline CDR1 reads LNHDA; CDR2 reads SQIVND (reference sequence). The CDR3 sequence is 14 residues long. Trimming removed 3 bases from V and 7 bases from J, with 10 bases in between. CDR3 residues: CASSMQGPNSPLHF. The CDR3 DNA is TGTGCCAGTAGTATGCAGGGGCCCAATTCACCCCTCCACTTT.

The chain links TRBV7-9 to TRBJ2-1; D may be TRBD2 (7 bases). Germline V lookup: CDR1 SEHNR, CDR2 FQNEAQ (reference sequence). The V and J ends lost 1 base and 7 bases respectively, with 17 bases between them. This CDR3 is 16 amino acids long. The CDR3 DNA is TGTGCCAGCAGCTTAGGACAGTGGGGGGGCCCTAATGAGCAGTTCTTC. Residues: CASSLGQWGGPNEQFF. Full variable domain (outside the CDR3, taken from reference TRBV7-9 and TRBJ2-1): DTGVSQNPRHKITKRGQNVTFRCDPISEHNRLYWYRQTLGQGPEFLTYFQNEAQLEKSRLLSDRFSAERPKGSFSTLEIQRTEQGDSAMYLCASSLGQWGGPNEQFFGPGTRLTVL.

This CDR3 reads CAISGIQGGETQYF. The CDR3 coding sequence is TGTGCCATCAGCGGGATACAGGGGGGGGAGACCCAGTACTTC. The chain couples TRBV10-3 to TRBJ2-5; D is perhaps TRBD1 (8 bases). CDR1 is ENHRY and CDR2 is SYGVKD in the germline V gene. Trimming cost V 6 bases and J 5 bases, with 16 bases left between them. The CDR3 extends over 14 amino acids.

The chain carries TRBV7-9 and TRBJ2-7, with 7 bases aligning to TRBD2. V lost 3 bases, J lost 4 bases, and 3 bases stayed unmatched. Per germline, CDR1 SEHNR and CDR2 FQNEAQ (reference sequence). This CDR3 region has 13 residues. The CDR3 region has the DNA TGTGCCAGCAGCTTGGGGGGGTTGTACGAGCAGTACTTC. Translation: CASSLGGLYEQYF.

The table lists this clone with a few counts. The chain carries TRBV29-1 and TRBJ1-2; no definite D call. The V gene lost 5 bases and the J gene lost 6 bases, with 13 bases spanning the gap. Germline V lookup: CDR1 SQVTM, CDR2 ANQGSEA. The CDR3 runs to 12 residues. The CDR3 DNA is TGCAGCGTTCGGTCCGGGTTGAATGGCTACACCTTC. Protein product: CSVRSGLNGYTF.

This chain links TRBV19 with TRBJ2-5; no clear D gene. The V end was cut by 6 bases, the J end by 1 base, with 12 bases between. This CDR3 has 14 residues. Per germline, CDR1 LNHDA and CDR2 SQIVND (reference sequence). The CDR3 here is CASSVPGSQETQYF. The CDR3 coding sequence is TGTGCCAGTAGCGTCCCGGGTTCCCAAGAGACCCAGTACTTC.

The chain joins TRBV27 to TRBJ1-5; the D gene is possibly TRBD1 (6 bases). The germline V gene encodes CDR1 MNHEY and CDR2 SMNVEV (reference sequence). This CDR3 is built from 14 residues. Between the trimmed V and J ends, which lost 2 bases and 6 bases, there was a span of 11 bases. Here the CDR3 reads CASSLTGKGQPQHF. The CDR3, as DNA: TGTGCCAGCAGTTTAACAGGGAAGGGTCAGCCCCAGCATTTT.

The CDR3 loop reads CASSPRAGTGSEAFF. Here the CDR3 DNA reads TGTGCCAGCTCACCACGCGCCGGGACAGGGAGTGAAGCTTTCTTT. This chain connects TRBV18 to TRBJ1-1; TRBD1 matches at 9 bases. With V trimmed by 1 base and J by 7 bases, 7 bases remained unmatched. The CDR3 is made up of 15 amino acids. Germline assignment: CDR1 KGHSH and CDR2 LQKENI.

The chain's CDR3 is CASSPSVSYEQYF. The DNA of the CDR3 is TGTGCCAGCAGCCCCTCTGTTTCCTACGAGCAGTACTTC. This chain links TRBV7-9 with TRBJ2-7; D gene unclear. Germline CDR1 reads SEHNR; CDR2 reads FQNEAQ (reference sequence). Trimming removed 5 bases from V and 1 base from J, with 9 bases in between. The CDR3 sequence is 13 residues long.

This clone was counted between two and nine times. This chain uses TRBV12-5 with TRBJ2-1; D may be TRBD1 (5 bases). This CDR3 contains 15 residues. Trimming cost V 1 base and J 10 bases, with 17 bases left between them. Looked up from germline, CDR1 is LGHNT and CDR2 is FRNRAP. The CDR3 loop is CASGLGQPSYWEQFF. CDR3 nucleotides: TGTGCTAGTGGTTTGGGACAGCCCAGTTATTGGGAGCAGTTCTTC.

This chain links TRBV4-2 with TRBJ1-6; perhaps TRBD1 as D (5 bases). This CDR3 is 15 amino acids long. Germline loops: CDR1 LGHNA, CDR2 YNFKEQ. Trimming stripped 1 base from V and 10 bases from J, with 14 bases between. CDR3 region: CASSQVQLQGSPLHF. In DNA form, the CDR3 reads TGTGCCAGCAGCCAAGTACAACTTCAGGGCTCACCCCTCCACTTT.

This chain connects TRBV10-3 to TRBJ2-5, with D perhaps TRBD1 (5 bases). Germline values: CDR1 ENHRY, CDR2 SYGVKD. This CDR3 region has 13 residues. CDR3: CAHGAGIKETQYF. The CDR3 DNA is TGTGCTCACGGAGCAGGGATAAAAGAGACCCAGTACTTC.

This chain joins TRBV27 and TRBJ1-5; the D is unclear. V lost 5 bases and J lost 8, with 13 bases in between. CDR1 and CDR2 (germline): MNHEY, SMNVEV (reference sequence). The CDR3 totals 13 residues. CDR3 sequence: CASSLTRREPQHF. The CDR3 nucleotides read TGTGCCAGCAGTCTGACTAGGCGGGAGCCCCAGCATTTT.

The rearrangement uses TRBV19 and TRBJ1-1; D is undetermined. V was trimmed by 3 bases and J by 4 bases, leaving 21 bases between them. The CDR3 covers 17 residues. CDR1 is LNHDA, CDR2 SQIVND, per germline (reference sequence). The CDR3 DNA follows: TGTGCCAGTAGTATTAGAGGCCCTTGGTATGGTAGCACTGAAGCTTTCTTT. Translation gives CASSIRGPWYGSTEAFF.

To note about this clone: A junction end diverges from the germline sequence, so it may reflect a read error. The V gene is TRBV7-9, the J gene TRBJ1-2; D unclear. The CDR3 runs 13 residues. Germline V CDR1 and CDR2: SEHNR, FQNEAQ (reference sequence). The CDR3 loop reads CSSSRLEIYGYTF. The CDR3 DNA is TGTTCCAGCAGCCGTTTAGAGATCTATGGCTACACCTTC.

This clone has a single count. V is TRBV5-1 and J is TRBJ1-2; 8 bases are a match to TRBD1. The CDR3 has 16 residues. V shed 0 bases and J 4 bases; nucleotides not matched to a gene: 8. Germline V lookup: CDR1 SGHRS, CDR2 YFSETQ. CDR3 residues: CASSLAPGTGFYGYTF. The CDR3 DNA sequence: TGCGCCAGCAGCTTGGCCCCGGGGACAGGATTCTATGGCTACACCTTC.

The chain links TRBV9 to TRBJ2-2, with TRBD2 matching 7 bases. Trimming removed 0 bases from V and 8 bases from J; junction bases left unmatched: 16. The CDR3 covers 18 residues. Germline lookup yields CDR1 SGDLS and CDR2 YYNGEE. CDR3 coding DNA: TGTGCCAGCAGCGTAGGGACCTTGGCGGGAGTAATTTCGGGGGAGCTGTTTTTT. This gives the protein CASSVGTLAGVISGELFF.

The V and J genes are TRBV13 and TRBJ1-6, with 7 nucleotides matching TRBD1. The CDR3 extends over 16 amino acids. V shed 5 bases, J shed 0 bases, and the junction held 4 bases outside the gene matches. Germline CDR1 is PRHDT and CDR2 is FYEKMQ (reference sequence). CDR3 residues: CASSPTGSSYNSPLHF. The DNA of the CDR3 is TGTGCCAGCAGCCCGACAGGGAGCTCCTATAATTCACCCCTCCACTTT.

This clone was observed once. The chain uses TRBV29-1 and TRBJ2-1; TRBD2 might be the D (6 bases). This CDR3 region has 16 residues. Between the trimmed V and J ends, which lost 7 bases and 0 bases, there was a span of 19 bases. Germline V gene sequence: CDR1 SQVTM, CDR2 ANQGSEA. The CDR3 loop is CSASGTLKSSYNEQFF. The DNA for the CDR3 is TGCAGCGCTTCCGGGACTCTTAAAAGCTCCTACAATGAGCAGTTCTTC.

The V gene is TRBV5-1, the J gene TRBJ2-3, with D possibly matching TRBD2 (5 bases). This CDR3 has 14 amino acids. The germline V and J ends were trimmed by 4 bases and 6 bases, with 15 bases remaining between them. The germline V gene has CDR1 SGHRS and CDR2 YFSETQ. CDR3 nucleotides: TGCGCCAGCAGCCCCAGGACTCCACCCGATACGCAGTATTTT. Its protein product is CASSPRTPPDTQYF. Full variable domain (remainder filled in from reference TRBV5-1 and TRBJ2-3): KAGVTQTPRYLIKTRGQQVTLSCSPISGHRSVSWYQQTPGQGLQFLFEYFSETQRNKGNFPGRFSGRQFSNSRSEMNVSTLELGDSALYLCASSPRTPPDTQYFGPGTRLTVL.

The chain employs TRBV7-2 and TRBJ2-1; D is possibly TRBD2 (6 bases). The CDR3 totals 14 residues. Germline CDR1 is SGHTA and CDR2 is FQGNSA. Trimming shortened V by 5 bases and J by 10 bases, and 18 bases separated the two germline ends. CDR3 in amino acids: CASSPRRANSEQFF. CDR3 nucleotide sequence: TGTGCCAGCAGCCCCCGGAGGGCGAACTCAGAGCAGTTCTTC.

This chain joins TRBV7-6 and TRBJ2-2, with D maybe TRBD2 (5 bases). This CDR3 comprises 15 residues. Trimming took 2 bases from V and 5 from J, leaving 12 bases between them. CDR1 and CDR2 (germline): SGHVS, FNYEAQ. The CDR3 protein is CASSLSTSSTGELFF. The CDR3 coding sequence is TGTGCCAGCAGCTTATCTACTAGTAGTACCGGGGAGCTGTTTTTT. Full variable domain (outside the CDR3, taken from reference TRBV7-6 and TRBJ2-2): GAGVSQSPRYKVTKRGQDVALRCDPISGHVSLYWYRQALGQGPEFLTYFNYEAQQDKSGLPNDRFSAERPEGSISTLTIQRTEQRDSAMYRCASSLSTSSTGELFFGEGSRLTVL.

The J gene is TRBJ2-6, the V gene TRBV11-2, with TRBD1 matching 10 bases. This CDR3 spans 18 amino acids. V gave up 1 base and J gave up 1 base; unmatched junction bases: 4. Germline V gene lookup returns CDR1 SGHAT and CDR2 FQNNGV. The CDR3 sequence: CASSLVMGQGSGANVLTF. The CDR3 DNA sequence: TGTGCCAGCAGCTTAGTAATGGGACAGGGGTCTGGGGCCAACGTCCTGACTTTC.

The chain couples TRBV6-1 to TRBJ2-1, with D tentatively TRBD2 (5 bases). Germline V CDR1 and CDR2: MNHNS, SASEGT. Trimming shortened V by 4 bases and J by 0 bases, and 16 bases separated the two germline ends. The CDR3 loop spans 17 amino acids. The CDR3 protein is CASSARTPRSSYNEQFF. In nucleotides, the CDR3 is TGTGCCAGCAGTGCTCGGACTCCCCGGAGCTCCTACAATGAGCAGTTCTTC.

The chain couples TRBV4-2 to TRBJ2-7; tentatively, D is TRBD1 (6 bases). The CDR3 runs to 16 residues. The germline V gene encodes CDR1 LGHNA and CDR2 YNFKEQ. Trimming left V 1 base short and J 0 bases short, with 13 bases between. CDR3 DNA: TGTGCCAGCAGCCAAGTTTGGGGGCGTAGCTCCTACGAGCAGTACTTC. This gives the protein CASSQVWGRSSYEQYF.

The CDR3 bases are TGCGCCAGCAGCTTGGGACAGGGTCTAAACTACGAGCAGTACTTC. Encoded protein: CASSLGQGLNYEQYF. The rearrangement links TRBV5-1 to TRBJ2-7; TRBD1 agrees at 7 bases. CDR1 is SGHRS and CDR2 is YFSETQ in the germline V gene. V shed 0 bases and J 3 bases; nucleotides not matched to a gene: 6. This CDR3 is 15 amino acids long. Full variable domain (outside the CDR3, taken from reference TRBV5-1 and TRBJ2-7): KAGVTQTPRYLIKTRGQQVTLSCSPISGHRSVSWYQQTPGQGLQFLFEYFSETQRNKGNFPGRFSGRQFSNSRSEMNVSTLELGDSALYLCASSLGQGLNYEQYFGPGTRLTVT.

J is TRBJ1-1 and V is TRBV7-9; 8 nucleotides align to TRBD1. The germline V gene encodes CDR1 SEHNR and CDR2 FQNEAQ (reference sequence). The J segment lost 0 bases and the V segment lost 5 bases, leaving 2 bases of the junction unmatched. The CDR3 is made up of 14 amino acids. In DNA, the CDR3 is TGTGCCAGCAGCCACAGGGGGATGAACACTGAAGCTTTCTTT. Amino acids: CASSHRGMNTEAFF.

V and J are TRBV5-1 and TRBJ2-2; 9 bases are a match to TRBD2. The CDR3 is 15 residues long. After removal of 4 bases from V and 6 bases from J, the junction contained 7 bases not matched to a gene. CDR1 and CDR2 (germline): SGHRS, YFSETQ. Written as DNA, the CDR3 is TGCGCCAGCAGCGGAGGGACTAGCCGTCCCGGGGAGCTGTTTTTT. Protein: CASSGGTSRPGELFF.

This chain connects TRBV7-9 to TRBJ2-3; D is possibly TRBD2 (5 bases). The CDR3 totals 13 residues. Germline V gene lookup returns CDR1 SEHNR and CDR2 FQNEAQ (reference sequence). Trimming removed 9 bases at V and 2 bases at J, with 12 bases between. The DNA for the CDR3 is TGTGCCAGGACAAGCGGAAACACAGATACGCAGTATTTT. Residues: CARTSGNTDTQYF.

The CDR3 nucleotides read TGTGCCAGCAGCAAAATCTTGGGGCTAGCGGATACCTACGAGCAGTACTTC. Its translation: CASSKILGLADTYEQYF. The chain couples TRBV21-1 to TRBJ2-7; TRBD2, the D gene given by the table, was not confirmed from the DNA. TRBV21-1 is flagged as a pseudogene. This CDR3 is built from 17 residues.

V and J are TRBV10-2 and TRBJ1-1; perhaps TRBD1 as D (6 bases). Between the trimmed V and J ends, which lost 6 bases and 1 base, there was a span of 24 bases. Looked up from germline, CDR1 is WSHSY and CDR2 is SAAADI. The CDR3 covers 18 residues. The CDR3 DNA reads as TGCGCCAGCAGCCTCTGGGGGCGCGGGGGCGATAAGAACACTGAAGCTTTCTTT. This encodes CASSLWGRGGDKNTEAFF.